A selection of T cell receptor beta chains follows, all from one sample in a study of CD8+ T cells in alopecia areata. Only in-frame clones appear in the TCRdb table, and some are missing; sequencing was by immunoSEQ multiplex PCR. The table includes 150,000 to 200,000 clones, roughly 60% detected once. The specimen comprised CD4+ T cells sorted from blood, sampled at week 24, from a patient treated with tofacitinib. Receptors were obtained from a human donor with alopecia areata. Both conserved end residues are part of each CDR3. Fields, in order: D gene, clone size, V gene, J gene, CDR3 protein, CDR3 DNA. A D gene is named only where the DNA matches it firmly. Size is omitted from some rows. Given values are once, few, many or a class for expanded clones.

D: .
size: .
V: TRBV28
J: TRBJ1-2
CDR3: CASTDALIGYTF
DNA: TGTGCCAGCACCGACGCTCTTATCGGCTACACCTTC

D: .
size: once
V: TRBV29-1
J: TRBJ2-7
CDR3: CSVIETYEQYF
DNA: TGCAGCGTTATTGAGACCTACGAGCAGTACTTC

D: .
size: once
V: TRBV5-1
J: TRBJ1-1
CDR3: CASSLGRMDGTEAFF
DNA: TGCGCCAGCAGCTTGGGGCGTATGGACGGCACTGAAGCTTTCTTT

D: .
size: .
V: TRBV27
J: TRBJ1-2
CDR3: CASSLWEGAGVSGYTF
DNA: TGTGCCAGCAGTTTATGGGAGGGTGCAGGGGTGAGTGGCTACACCTTC

D: .
size: few
V: TRBV29-1
J: TRBJ2-2
CDR3: CSARTANTGELFF
DNA: TGCAGCGCTCGGACAGCAAACACCGGGGAGCTGTTTTTT

D: .
size: .
V: TRBV10-3
J: TRBJ2-1
CDR3: CAIGTSNSYNEQFF
DNA: TGTGCCATCGGGACTTCGAACTCCTACAATGAGCAGTTCTTC

D: .
size: .
V: TRBV23-1
J: TRBJ2-7
CDR3: CASSQSDRAATDYEQYF
DNA: TGCGCCAGCAGTCAATCCGATAGGGCGGCGACAGACTACGAGCAGTACTTC

D: TRBD1
size: .
V: TRBV27
J: TRBJ2-7
CDR3: CASSPPGTVVPKQYF
DNA: TGTGCCAGCAGTCCCCCCGGGACAGTGGTTCCAAAGCAGTACTTC

D: TRBD1
size: .
V: TRBV25-1
J: TRBJ1-1
CDR3: CASSDSKQGNANGAFF
DNA: TGTGCCAGCAGTGACTCTAAACAGGGGAACGCCAATGGAGCTTTCTTT

D: .
size: few
V: TRBV29-1
J: TRBJ1-1
CDR3: CSVASPRGAPEAFF
DNA: TGCAGCGTTGCCTCCCCGCGTGGGGCTCCTGAAGCTTTCTTT

D: .
size: many
V: TRBV25-1
J: TRBJ1-3
CDR3: CASSEPGVYNTIYF
DNA: TGTGCCAGCAGTGAGCCAGGGGTCTACAACACCATATATTTT

D: .
size: .
V: TRBV5-6
J: TRBJ2-7
CDR3: CASSLDLGGYEQYF
DNA: TGTGCCAGCAGCTTGGATCTGGGCGGCTACGAGCAGTACTTC

D: .
size: .
V: TRBV4-3
J: TRBJ2-7
CDR3: CASSQHDRPEYEQYF
DNA: TGCGCCAGCAGCCAACACGACCGACCCGAGTACGAGCAGTACTTC

D: .
size: .
V: TRBV30
J: TRBJ1-2
CDR3: CAWAPGTNYGYTF
DNA: TGTGCCTGGGCCCCCGGGACTAATTATGGCTACACCTTC

D: TRBD1
size: .
V: TRBV5-1
J: TRBJ1-6
CDR3: CASSRGQEGNSPLHF
DNA: TGCGCCAGCAGCCGGGGACAGGAGGGAAATTCACCCCTCCACTTT

D: .
size: few
V: TRBV13
J: TRBJ2-4
CDR3: CASSFGRNIQYF
DNA: TGTGCCAGCAGCTTTGGGAGAAACATTCAGTACTTC

D: TRBD2
size: .
V: TRBV15
J: TRBJ2-3
CDR3: CATSRGAGRGSTDTQYF
DNA: TGTGCCACCAGCAGAGGAGCAGGGAGGGGTTCCACAGATACGCAGTATTTT

D: TRBD1
size: once
V: TRBV29-1
J: TRBJ2-7
CDR3: CSAGQGAYEQYF
DNA: TGCAGCGCGGGACAGGGGGCCTACGAGCAGTACTTC

D: .
size: .
V: TRBV6-6
J: TRBJ1-4
CDR3: CASSPHLEKLFF
DNA: TGTGCCAGCAGCCCTCACCTTGAAAAACTGTTTTTT

D: .
size: .
V: TRBV7-2
J: TRBJ1-5
CDR3: CASKTGDQPQHF
DNA: TGTGCCAGCAAAACCGGAGATCAGCCCCAGCATTTT

D: .
size: .
V: TRBV29-1
J: TRBJ2-7
CDR3: CSGSRGREQYF
DNA: TGCAGCGGGAGTCGGGGGCGCGAGCAGTACTTC

D: .
size: .
V: TRBV29-1
J: TRBJ2-1
CDR3: CSVEDGETHYNEQFF
DNA: TGCAGCGTTGAAGATGGGGAGACACATTACAATGAGCAGTTCTTC

D: .
size: few
V: TRBV7-8
J: TRBJ1-5
CDR3: CASSLQGSGSQPQHF
DNA: TGTGCCAGCAGCTTACAAGGTAGTGGAAGTCAGCCCCAGCATTTT

D: .
size: few
V: TRBV12-5
J: TRBJ2-2
CDR3: CASCRDNTGELFF
DNA: TGTGCTAGTTGCCGGGACAACACCGGGGAGCTGTTTTTT

D: .
size: .
V: TRBV6-1
J: TRBJ1-2
CDR3: CASSEAMGNYGYTF
DNA: TGTGCCAGCAGTGAAGCAATGGGGAACTATGGCTACACCTTC

D: TRBD1
size: .
V: TRBV6-6
J: TRBJ1-6
CDR3: CASSLTGALYNSPLHF
DNA: TGTGCCAGCAGCCTGACAGGGGCCCTCTATAATTCACCCCTCCACTTT

D: .
size: few
V: TRBV29-1
J: TRBJ2-7
CDR3: CSVESYPYEQYF
DNA: TGCAGCGTTGAGAGTTATCCCTACGAGCAGTACTTC

D: .
size: few
V: TRBV30
J: TRBJ2-4
CDR3: CAWSVLRADPGKNIQYF
DNA: TGTGCCTGGAGTGTACTTCGAGCCGACCCAGGCAAAAACATTCAGTACTTC

D: .
size: .
V: TRBV4-1
J: TRBJ2-3
CDR3: CASSQLGLASTDTQYF
DNA: TGCGCCAGCAGCCAACTTGGGCTAGCGAGCACAGATACGCAGTATTTT

D: .
size: few
V: TRBV29-1
J: TRBJ2-7
CDR3: CSAQSRGLSSYEQYF
DNA: TGCAGCGCGCAAAGCAGGGGTCTAAGCTCCTACGAGCAGTACTTC

D: TRBD2
size: .
V: TRBV5-1
J: TRBJ2-2
CDR3: CASRVAGESGELFF
DNA: TGCGCCAGCAGAGTGGCGGGGGAATCTGGGGAGCTGTTTTTT

D: .
size: .
V: TRBV7-9
J: TRBJ1-2
CDR3: CASSRGVGYGYTF
DNA: TGTGCCAGCAGCCGTGGGGTCGGGTATGGCTACACCTTC

D: .
size: .
V: TRBV27
J: TRBJ2-6
CDR3: CASSGGRSGANVLTF
DNA: TGTGCCAGCAGTGGGGGGAGGTCTGGGGCCAACGTCCTGACTTTC

D: .
size: few
V: TRBV30
J: TRBJ1-1
CDR3: CAWSVLRNTEAFF
DNA: TGTGCCTGGAGTGTACTTCGCAACACTGAAGCTTTCTTT

D: .
size: once
V: TRBV7-9
J: TRBJ1-1
CDR3: CASSLGGVNTEAFF
DNA: TGTGCCAGCAGCTTGGGGGGAGTGAACACTGAAGCTTTCTTT

D: .
size: .
V: TRBV12-5
J: TRBJ2-2
CDR3: CASGLLSSGTGELFF
DNA: TGTGCTAGTGGTCTCCTTAGCTCGGGCACCGGGGAGCTGTTTTTT

D: .
size: .
V: TRBV30
J: TRBJ1-5
CDR3: CAWSVGVTQPQHF
DNA: TGTGCCTGGAGTGTGGGAGTAACCCAGCCCCAGCATTTT

D: TRBD2
size: .
V: TRBV2
J: TRBJ2-7
CDR3: CASSRSGDSYEQYF
DNA: TGTGCCAGCAGTAGGAGCGGGGACTCCTACGAGCAGTACTTC

D: .
size: few
V: TRBV30
J: TRBJ1-2
CDR3: CAWSLGRPINYGYTF
DNA: TGTGCCTGGAGTCTAGGGCGGCCGATCAACTATGGCTACACCTTC

D: TRBD1
size: .
V: TRBV25-1
J: TRBJ1-6
CDR3: CASSASDRGNSPLHF
DNA: TGTGCCAGCAGTGCCAGCGACAGGGGGAATTCACCCCTCCACTTT

D: .
size: few
V: TRBV6-1
J: TRBJ1-6
CDR3: CASSEVSTGPLHF
DNA: TGTGCCAGCAGTGAAGTCTCGACAGGTCCCCTCCACTTT

D: .
size: many
V: TRBV6-6
J: TRBJ1-5
CDR3: CASSLLDNQPQHF
DNA: TGTGCCAGCAGTCTCCTTGACAATCAGCCCCAGCATTTT

D: TRBD1
size: few
V: TRBV11-3
J: TRBJ2-7
CDR3: CASSLEMGQGTYEQYF
DNA: TGTGCCAGCAGCTTAGAAATGGGACAGGGAACCTACGAGCAGTACTTC

D: TRBD1
size: .
V: TRBV13
J: TRBJ2-7
CDR3: CASTIQGARSNEQYF
DNA: TGTGCCAGCACCATCCAGGGGGCGCGATCTAACGAGCAGTACTTC

D: .
size: .
V: TRBV30
J: TRBJ2-3
CDR3: CAWSVSPGTDTQYF
DNA: TGTGCCTGGAGTGTCAGTCCTGGCACAGATACGCAGTATTTT